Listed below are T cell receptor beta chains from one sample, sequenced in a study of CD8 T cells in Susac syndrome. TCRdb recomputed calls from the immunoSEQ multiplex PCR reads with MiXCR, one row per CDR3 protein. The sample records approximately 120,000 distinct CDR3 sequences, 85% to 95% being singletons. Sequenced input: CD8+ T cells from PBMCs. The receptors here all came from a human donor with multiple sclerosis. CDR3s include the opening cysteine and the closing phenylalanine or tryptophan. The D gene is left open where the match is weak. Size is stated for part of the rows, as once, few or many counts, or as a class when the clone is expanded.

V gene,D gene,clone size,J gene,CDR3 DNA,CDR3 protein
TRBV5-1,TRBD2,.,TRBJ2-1,TGCGCCAGCAGCTCGACTAGCGGGAGAGGGTGGCAGTTCTTC,CASSSTSGRGWQFF
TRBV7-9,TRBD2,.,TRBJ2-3,TGTGCCACCACCGGGACTAGCGGGAGTCGGACAGATACGCAGTATTTT,CATTGTSGSRTDTQYF
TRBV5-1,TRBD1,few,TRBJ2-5,TGCGCCAGCAGCTTGGCCATTGACAGGGGGCGGGAGACCCAGTACTTC,CASSLAIDRGRETQYF
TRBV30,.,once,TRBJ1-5,TGTGCCTGGAGTGTATGGGGCGGCAATCAGCCCCAGCATTTT,CAWSVWGGNQPQHF
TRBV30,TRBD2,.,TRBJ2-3,TGTGCCTGGAGTCTCGGCGCGGGGGGGCGGGCAGATACGCAGTATTTT,CAWSLGAGGRADTQYF
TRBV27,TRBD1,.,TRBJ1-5,TGTGCCAGCAGTGAATATCCAGGGGGCCTTCAGCCCCAGCATTTT,CASSEYPGGLQPQHF
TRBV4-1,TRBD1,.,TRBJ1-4,TGCGCCAGCAGCCATCACGACAGGGGGCGTCTCGCCGAAAAACTGTTTTTT,CASSHHDRGRLAEKLFF
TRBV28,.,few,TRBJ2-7,TGTGCCAGCAGTCTGGCAGGCAGGGACGAGCAGTACTTC,CASSLAGRDEQYF
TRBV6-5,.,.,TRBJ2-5,TGTGCCAGCAGTTACCCCCAAGAGACCCAGTACTTC,CASSYPQETQYF
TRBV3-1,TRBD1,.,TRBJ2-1,TGTGCCAGCAGCCCGCCGGGACAGGAAAACAATGAGCAGTTCTTC,CASSPPGQENNEQFF
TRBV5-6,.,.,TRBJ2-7,TGTGCCAGCAGCTCAGCGGACAGCTACGAGCAGTACTTC,CASSSADSYEQYF
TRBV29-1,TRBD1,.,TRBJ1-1,TGCAGCGTGGGGGACAGCAACACTGAAGCTTTCTTT,CSVGDSNTEAFF
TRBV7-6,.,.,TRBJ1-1,TGTGCCAGCAGGGCCGGACGGAGCACCGAAGCTTTCTTT,CASRAGRSTEAFF
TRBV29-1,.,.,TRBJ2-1,TGCAGCGTTGAGGTGCGGGACTCCTACAATGAGCAGTTCTTC,CSVEVRDSYNEQFF
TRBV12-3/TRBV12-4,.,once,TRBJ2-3,TGTGCCAGCAGTTCCCAGCCCCAACGGTCAGATACGCAGTATTTT,CASSSQPQRSDTQYF
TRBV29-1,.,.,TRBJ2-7,TGCAGCGTTGTGGACCGTTCCTACGAGCAGTACTTC,CSVVDRSYEQYF
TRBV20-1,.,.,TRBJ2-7,TGCAGTGCTAGAGATGAGGTCATCAACTACGAGCAGTACTTC,CSARDEVINYEQYF
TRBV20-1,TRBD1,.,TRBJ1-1,TGCAGTGCTGATACAGGGGGCACTGAAGCTTTCTTT,CSADTGGTEAFF
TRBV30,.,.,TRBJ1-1,TGTGCCTGGAGTATTTCGGGATACACTGAAGCTTTCTTT,CAWSISGYTEAFF
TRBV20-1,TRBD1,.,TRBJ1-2,TGCAGTGCTCATGACAGGGAGCATTTATACTATGGCTACACCTTC,CSAHDREHLYYGYTF
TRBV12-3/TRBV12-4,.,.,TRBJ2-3,TGTGCCAGCAGTACTACAGATGCAGATACGCAGTATTTT,CASSTTDADTQYF
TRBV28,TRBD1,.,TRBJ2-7,TGTGCCAGCAGTGTCCCGCAGGCAGGGGGCGGCGAGCAGTACTTC,CASSVPQAGGGEQYF
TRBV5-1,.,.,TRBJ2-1,TGCGCCAGCACTTCCAAAACGATACCTGGGCCCTACAATGAGCAGTTCTTC,CASTSKTIPGPYNEQFF
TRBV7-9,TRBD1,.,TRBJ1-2,TGTGCCAGCAGCTTAGGAGGGACAGGGGCGGCAAACTATGGCTACACCTTC,CASSLGGTGAANYGYTF
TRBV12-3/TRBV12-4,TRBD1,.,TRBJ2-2,TGTGCCAGCAGTTTGCCCGGACAGGCGAGGACCGGGGAGCTGTTTTTT,CASSLPGQARTGELFF
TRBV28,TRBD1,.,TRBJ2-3,TGTGCCAGCAGACCGACAGGGGGCGAGAGCGGGGGCCCGGGGAATTTT,CASRPTGGESGGPGNF
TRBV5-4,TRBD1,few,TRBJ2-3,TGTGCCAGCAGTCCCGGGACAGGCACAGATACGCAGTATTTT,CASSPGTGTDTQYF
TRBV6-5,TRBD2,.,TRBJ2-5,TGTGCCAGCAGTTACACCCTAGCGGGACCAGAGACCCAGTACTTC,CASSYTLAGPETQYF
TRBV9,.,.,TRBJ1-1,TGTGCCAGCAGCGTAGGGAAATACACTGAAGCCTTCTTT,CASSVGKYTEAFF
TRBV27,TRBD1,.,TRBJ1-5,TGTGCCAGCAGTGAAGGGACAGGGGGAAATCAGCCCCAGCATTTT,CASSEGTGGNQPQHF
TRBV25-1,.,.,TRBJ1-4,TGTGCCAGCAGTGGTGCCCCGGGCCAAAAACTGTTTTTT,CASSGAPGQKLFF
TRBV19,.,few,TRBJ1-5,TGTGCCAGTAGTATTGCGCCAATTGTTAGCAATCAGCCCCAGCATTTT,CASSIAPIVSNQPQHF
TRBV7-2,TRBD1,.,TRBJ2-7,TGTGCCAGCAGCCATGGGACAGGGGGCGCGTACGAGCAGTACTTC,CASSHGTGGAYEQYF
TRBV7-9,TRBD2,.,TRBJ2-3,TGTGCCAGCAGGAAGACTAGCGGAAGCACAGATACGCAGTATTTT,CASRKTSGSTDTQYF
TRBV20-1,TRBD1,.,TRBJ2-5,TGCAGTGCTGGGCCAACCGGGACAGGGGCTGGGACCCAGTACTTC,CSAGPTGTGAGTQYF
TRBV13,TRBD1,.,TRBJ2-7,TGTGCCAGCAGCCCGACAGGGTCCGAGCAGTACTTC,CASSPTGSEQYF
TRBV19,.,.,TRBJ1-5,TGTGCCAGTAGTTACAGGGTTAATAGCAATCAGCCCCAGCATTTT,CASSYRVNSNQPQHF
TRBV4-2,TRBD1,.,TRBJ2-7,TGTGCCAGCAGCCACCCGGGACAGGGGTCTACAACCAGGGCCTACGAGCAGTACTTC,CASSHPGQGSTTRAYEQYF
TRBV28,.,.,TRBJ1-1,TGTGCCAGCAGTTTATTAGGGCCAGGGTGGGATACTGAAGCTTTCTTT,CASSLLGPGWDTEAFF
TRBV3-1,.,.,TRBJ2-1,TGTGCCAGCAGCCCGGCGTGGGACAATGAGCAGTTCTTC,CASSPAWDNEQFF
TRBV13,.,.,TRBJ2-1,TGTGCCAGCAGCTTAGGAAGCTCGGGACCCAAGGAGTTCTTC,CASSLGSSGPKEFF
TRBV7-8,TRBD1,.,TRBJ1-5,TGTGCCAGCAGCTTCGAGACAGGGGGAGATCAGCCCCAGCATTTT,CASSFETGGDQPQHF
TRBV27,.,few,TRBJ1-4,TGTGCCAGCAGTTTTTCAGGGGAAAAACTGTTTTTT,CASSFSGEKLFF
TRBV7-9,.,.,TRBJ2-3,TGTGCCAGCAGCTTACCTTGGACAGACACTAGCACAGATACGCAGTATTTT,CASSLPWTDTSTDTQYF
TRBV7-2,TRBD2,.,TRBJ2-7,TGTGCCAGCAGAACCACCGGGACTAGCGGAATCTACGAGCAGTACTTC,CASRTTGTSGIYEQYF